The 4 T cell receptor beta chains in this list originate from one sample, sequenced in a study of shared clonotypes between healthy human individuals. Naive CD8 cells were CD45RO-negative, positively selected for CCR7, excluding terminally differentiated effector memory CD45RA+ cells. The table came from immunoSEQ multiplex PCR; TCRdb's copy has only in-frame clones and leaves some out. The sample includes 1.5 million to 2.5 million clones, roughly 95% of them seen just once. Sequenced sample: naive CD8+ T cells sorted from blood. These receptors came from a man aged 18 to 29 in good health.

Worth noting for this clone: Other nucleotide sequences in the sample specify the same CDR3. The chain uses TRBV9 and TRBJ2-2; 8 bases are a match to TRBD2. Germline lookup yields CDR1 SGDLS and CDR2 YYNGEE. The V and J ends lost 6 bases and 0 bases, in that order; junction bases with no gene match: 1. This CDR3 is 14 amino acids long. This CDR3 reads CASTGGANTGELFF. The CDR3 coding sequence is TGTGCCAGCACCGGGGGGGCGAACACCGGGGAGCTGTTTTTT.

V usage is TRBV11-2 and J usage is TRBJ2-5; no clear D. V lost 5 bases and J 4 bases, leaving 11 bases between the germline ends. The CDR3 length is 13 residues. Germline loops: CDR1 SGHAT, CDR2 FQNNGV. CDR3 loop: CASSRVTGETQYF. The CDR3 DNA is TGTGCCAGCAGCCGGGTCACGGGAGAGACCCAGTACTTC.

Of note for this clone: The same CDR3 arises from other DNA sequences in this sample as well. V usage is TRBV30 and J usage is TRBJ2-7; D not certain. The CDR3 length is 13 residues. CDR1 GTSNPN and CDR2 SVGIG come from the germline V gene (reference sequence). Trimming took off 0 bases at V and 0 bases at J, with 6 bases between the two ends. CDR3 DNA: TGTGCCTGGAGTGTACATAGCTCCTACGAGCAGTACTTC. Protein sequence: CAWSVHSSYEQYF.

V gene TRBV27 combines with J gene TRBJ2-2; the match to TRBD2 covers 8 bases. The junction had 9 bases not matched to a gene; V was cut back by 7 bases and J by 5 bases. Germline V gene sequence: CDR1 MNHEY, CDR2 SMNVEV (reference sequence). CDR3 length equals 15 residues. CDR3 nucleotides: TGTGCCAGCACCCTTCTAGCGGGTCGGACCGGGGAGCTGTTTTTT. This encodes CASTLLAGRTGELFF.